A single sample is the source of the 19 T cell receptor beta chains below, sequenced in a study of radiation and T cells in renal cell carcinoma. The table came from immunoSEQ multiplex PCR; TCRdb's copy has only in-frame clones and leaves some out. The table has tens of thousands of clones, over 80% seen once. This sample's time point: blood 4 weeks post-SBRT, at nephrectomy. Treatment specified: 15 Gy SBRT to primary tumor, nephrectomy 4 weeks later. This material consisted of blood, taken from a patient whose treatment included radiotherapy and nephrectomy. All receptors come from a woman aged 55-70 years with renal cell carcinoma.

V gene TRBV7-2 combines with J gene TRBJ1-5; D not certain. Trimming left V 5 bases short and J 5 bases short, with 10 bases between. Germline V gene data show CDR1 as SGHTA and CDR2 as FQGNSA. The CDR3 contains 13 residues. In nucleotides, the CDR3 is TGTGCCAGCAGCCCACGGAGGGATCAGCCCCAGCATTTT. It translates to CASSPRRDQPQHF.

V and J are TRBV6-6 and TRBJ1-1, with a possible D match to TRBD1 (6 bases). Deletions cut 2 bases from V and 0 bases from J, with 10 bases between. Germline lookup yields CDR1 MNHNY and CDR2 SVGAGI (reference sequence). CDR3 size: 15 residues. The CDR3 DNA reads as TGTGCCAGCAGTTACGGCAGGGGAATGAACACTGAAGCTTTCTTT. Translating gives CASSYGRGMNTEAFF.

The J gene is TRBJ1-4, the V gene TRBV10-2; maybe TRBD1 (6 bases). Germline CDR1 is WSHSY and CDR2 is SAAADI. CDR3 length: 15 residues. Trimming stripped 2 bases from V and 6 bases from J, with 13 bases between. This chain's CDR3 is CASSEHTGSDEKLFF. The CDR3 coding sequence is TGCGCCAGCAGTGAGCACACAGGGTCAGATGAAAAACTGTTTTTT.

CDR3 sequence: CASSFLTPRQGNQPQHF. CDR3 in DNA: TGTGCCAGCAGTTTTCTTACTCCCCGACAGGGCAATCAGCCCCAGCATTTT. The chain joins TRBV28 to TRBJ1-5, with TRBD1 as a possible D gene (6 bases). With 3 bases removed from V and 2 bases from J, the gap between germline ends came to 17 bases. From germline, CDR1 is MDHEN and CDR2 SYDVKM. The CDR3 contains 17 residues.

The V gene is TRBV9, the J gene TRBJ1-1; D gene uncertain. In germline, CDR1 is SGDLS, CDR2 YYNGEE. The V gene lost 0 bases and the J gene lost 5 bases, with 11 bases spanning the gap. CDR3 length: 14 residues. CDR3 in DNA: TGTGCCAGCAGCGTAGCGCAAAGGCAAACTGAAGCTTTCTTT. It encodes CASSVAQRQTEAFF.

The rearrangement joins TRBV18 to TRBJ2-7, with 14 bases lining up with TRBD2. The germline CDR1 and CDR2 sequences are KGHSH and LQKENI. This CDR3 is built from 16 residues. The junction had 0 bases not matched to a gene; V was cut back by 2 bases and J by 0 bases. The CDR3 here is CASSPGTSGGSYEQYF. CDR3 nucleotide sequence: TGTGCCAGCTCACCAGGGACTAGCGGGGGCTCCTACGAGCAGTACTTC.

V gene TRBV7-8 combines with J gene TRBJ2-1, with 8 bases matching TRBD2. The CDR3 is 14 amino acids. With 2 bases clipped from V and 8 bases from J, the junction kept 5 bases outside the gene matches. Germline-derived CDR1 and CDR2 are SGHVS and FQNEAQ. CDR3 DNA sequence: TGTGCCAGCAGCTTAACCCAGCGGGGGCATGAGCAGTTCTTC. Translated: CASSLTQRGHEQFF. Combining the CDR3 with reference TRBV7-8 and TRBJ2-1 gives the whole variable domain GAGVSQSPRYKVAKRGQDVALRCDPISGHVSLFWYQQALGQGPEFLTYFQNEAQLDKSGLPSDRFFAERPEGSVSTLKIQRTQQEDSAVYLCASSLTQRGHEQFFGPGTRLTVL.

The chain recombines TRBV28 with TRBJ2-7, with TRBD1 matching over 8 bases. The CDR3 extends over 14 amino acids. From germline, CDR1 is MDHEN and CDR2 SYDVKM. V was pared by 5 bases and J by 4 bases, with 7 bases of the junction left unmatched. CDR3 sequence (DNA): TGTGCCAGCAGTCTCGGACAGGGCCATTACGAGCAGTACTTC. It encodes CASSLGQGHYEQYF. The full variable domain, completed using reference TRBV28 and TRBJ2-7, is DVKVTQSSRYLVKRTGEKVFLECVQDMDHENMFWYRQDPGLGLRLIYFSYDVKMKEKGDIPEGYSVSREKKERFSLILESASTNQTSMYLCASSLGQGHYEQYFGPGTRLTVT.

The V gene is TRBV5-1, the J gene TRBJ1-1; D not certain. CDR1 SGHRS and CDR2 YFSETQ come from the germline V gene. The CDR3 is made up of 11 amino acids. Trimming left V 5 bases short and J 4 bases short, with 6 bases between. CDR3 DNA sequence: TGCGCCAGCAGAGCGAGCACTGAAGCTTTCTTT. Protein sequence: CASRASTEAFF.

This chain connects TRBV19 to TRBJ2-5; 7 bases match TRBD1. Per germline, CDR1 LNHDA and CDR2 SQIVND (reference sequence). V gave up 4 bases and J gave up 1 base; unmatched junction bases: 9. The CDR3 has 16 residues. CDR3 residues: CASSNGQGVIQETQYF. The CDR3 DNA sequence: TGTGCCAGTAGTAATGGGCAGGGGGTTATCCAAGAGACCCAGTACTTC.

CDR3 sequence reads: CASSPGQGNSGANVLTF. The CDR3 nucleotides are TGCGCCAGCAGCCCGGGACAGGGTAACTCTGGGGCCAACGTCCTGACTTTC. The chain employs TRBV5-1 and TRBJ2-6; TRBD1 matches at 9 bases. The V and J ends lost 4 bases and 0 bases, in that order; junction bases with no gene match: 5. Germline V gives CDR1 SGHRS, CDR2 YFSETQ. The CDR3 loop spans 17 amino acids. Based on the CDR3 plus reference TRBV5-1 and TRBJ2-6, the full variable domain is KAGVTQTPRYLIKTRGQQVTLSCSPISGHRSVSWYQQTPGQGLQFLFEYFSETQRNKGNFPGRFSGRQFSNSRSEMNVSTLELGDSALYLCASSPGQGNSGANVLTFGAGSRLTVL.

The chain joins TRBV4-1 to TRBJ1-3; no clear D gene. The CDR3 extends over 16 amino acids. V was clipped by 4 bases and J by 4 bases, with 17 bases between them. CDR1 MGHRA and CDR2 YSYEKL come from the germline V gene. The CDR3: CASSPNRLRVGNTIYF. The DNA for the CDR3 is TGCGCCAGCAGCCCCAATCGGTTGAGGGTAGGAAACACCATATATTTT.

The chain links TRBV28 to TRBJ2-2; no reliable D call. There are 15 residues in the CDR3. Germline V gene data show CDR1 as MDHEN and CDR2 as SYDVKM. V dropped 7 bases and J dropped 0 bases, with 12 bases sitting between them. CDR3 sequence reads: CASTLMGTNTGELFF. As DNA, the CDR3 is TGTGCCAGCACCCTCATGGGGACGAACACCGGGGAGCTGTTTTTT.

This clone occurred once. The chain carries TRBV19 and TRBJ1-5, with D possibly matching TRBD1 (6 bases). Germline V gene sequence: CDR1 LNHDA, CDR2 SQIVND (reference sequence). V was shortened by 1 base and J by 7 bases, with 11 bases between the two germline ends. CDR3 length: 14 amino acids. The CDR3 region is CASSIAGVDQPQHF. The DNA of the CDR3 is TGTGCCAGTAGTATAGCAGGGGTGGACCAGCCCCAGCATTTT.

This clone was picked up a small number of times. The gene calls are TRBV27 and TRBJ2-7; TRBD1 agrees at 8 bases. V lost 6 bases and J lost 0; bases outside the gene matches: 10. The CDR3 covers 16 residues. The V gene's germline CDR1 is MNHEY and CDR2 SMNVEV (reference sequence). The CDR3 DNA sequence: TGTGCCAGCAGACCTCCGACAGGGGAGAACTCCTACGAGCAGTACTTC. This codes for CASRPPTGENSYEQYF.

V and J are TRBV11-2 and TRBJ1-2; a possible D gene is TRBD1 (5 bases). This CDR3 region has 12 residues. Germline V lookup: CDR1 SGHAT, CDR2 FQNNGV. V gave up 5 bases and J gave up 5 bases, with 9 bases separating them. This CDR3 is CASSPGGYGYTF. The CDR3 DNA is TGTGCCAGCAGCCCGGGGGGATATGGCTACACCTTC.

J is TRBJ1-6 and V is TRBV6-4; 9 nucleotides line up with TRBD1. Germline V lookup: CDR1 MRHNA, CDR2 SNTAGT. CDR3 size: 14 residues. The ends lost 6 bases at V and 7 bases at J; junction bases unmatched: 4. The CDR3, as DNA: TGTGCCAGCAGCTCGGGACAGGGAAATTCACCCCTCCACTTT. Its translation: CASSSGQGNSPLHF.

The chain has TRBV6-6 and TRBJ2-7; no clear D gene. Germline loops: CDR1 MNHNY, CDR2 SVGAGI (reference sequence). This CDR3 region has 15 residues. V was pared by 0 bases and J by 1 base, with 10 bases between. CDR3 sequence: CASSYSSGTSYEQYF. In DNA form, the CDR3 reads TGTGCCAGCAGTTACTCGTCCGGCACATCCTACGAGCAGTACTTC.

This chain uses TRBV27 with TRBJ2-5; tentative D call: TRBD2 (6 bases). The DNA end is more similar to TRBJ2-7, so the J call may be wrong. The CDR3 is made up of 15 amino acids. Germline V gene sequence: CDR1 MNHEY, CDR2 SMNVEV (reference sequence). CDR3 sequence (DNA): TGTGCCAGCAGTTTAAGGCTGGGCCCGCGGGGCGAGCAGTACTTC. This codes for CASSLRLGPRGEQYF.